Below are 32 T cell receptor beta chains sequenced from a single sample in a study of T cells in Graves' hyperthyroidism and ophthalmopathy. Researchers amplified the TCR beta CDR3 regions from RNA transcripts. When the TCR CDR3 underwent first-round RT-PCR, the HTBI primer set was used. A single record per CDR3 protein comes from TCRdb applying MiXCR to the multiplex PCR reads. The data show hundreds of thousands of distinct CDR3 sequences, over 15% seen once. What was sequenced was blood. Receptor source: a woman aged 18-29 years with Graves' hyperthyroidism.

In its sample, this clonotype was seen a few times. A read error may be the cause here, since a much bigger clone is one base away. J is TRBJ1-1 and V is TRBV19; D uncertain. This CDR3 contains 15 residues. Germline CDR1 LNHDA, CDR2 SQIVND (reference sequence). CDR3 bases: TGTGCCAGTAGTATAGCCGGCAGCATGAACACTGAAGCTTGCTTT. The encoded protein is CASSIAGSMNTEACF.

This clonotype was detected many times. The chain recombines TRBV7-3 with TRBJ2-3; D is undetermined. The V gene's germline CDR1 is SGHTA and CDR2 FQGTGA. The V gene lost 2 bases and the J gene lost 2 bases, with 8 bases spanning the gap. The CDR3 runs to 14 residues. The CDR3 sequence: CASSLGVPTDTQYF. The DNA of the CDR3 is TGTGCCAGCAGCTTAGGGGTGCCCACAGATACGCAGTATTTT.

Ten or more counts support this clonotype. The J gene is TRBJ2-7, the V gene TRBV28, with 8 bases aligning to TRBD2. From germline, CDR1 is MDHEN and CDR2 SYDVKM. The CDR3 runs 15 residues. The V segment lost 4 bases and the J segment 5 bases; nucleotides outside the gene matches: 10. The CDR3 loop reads CASSSPGLVRHEQYF. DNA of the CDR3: TGTGCCAGCAGTTCCCCGGGACTAGTCCGACACGAGCAGTACTTC.

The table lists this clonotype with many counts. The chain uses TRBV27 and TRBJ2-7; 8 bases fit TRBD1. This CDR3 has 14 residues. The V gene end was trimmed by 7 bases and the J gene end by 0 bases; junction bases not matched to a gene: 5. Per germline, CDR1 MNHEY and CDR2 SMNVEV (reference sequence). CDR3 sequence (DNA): TGTGCCAGCACCCGGACAGGGAGCTCCTACGAGCAGTACTTC. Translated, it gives CASTRTGSSYEQYF.

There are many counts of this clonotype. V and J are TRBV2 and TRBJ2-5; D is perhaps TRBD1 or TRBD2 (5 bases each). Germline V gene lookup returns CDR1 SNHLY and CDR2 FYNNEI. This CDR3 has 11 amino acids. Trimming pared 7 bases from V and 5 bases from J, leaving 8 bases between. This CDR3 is CASTGTETQYF. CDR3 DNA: TGTGCCAGCACAGGGACGGAGACCCAGTACTTC.

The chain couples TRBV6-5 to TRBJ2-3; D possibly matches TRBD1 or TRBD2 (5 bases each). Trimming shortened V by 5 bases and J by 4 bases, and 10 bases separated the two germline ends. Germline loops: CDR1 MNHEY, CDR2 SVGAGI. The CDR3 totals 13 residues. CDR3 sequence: CASSHRGADTQYF. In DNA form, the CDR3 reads TGTGCCAGCAGTCACCGAGGGGCAGATACGCAGTATTTT.

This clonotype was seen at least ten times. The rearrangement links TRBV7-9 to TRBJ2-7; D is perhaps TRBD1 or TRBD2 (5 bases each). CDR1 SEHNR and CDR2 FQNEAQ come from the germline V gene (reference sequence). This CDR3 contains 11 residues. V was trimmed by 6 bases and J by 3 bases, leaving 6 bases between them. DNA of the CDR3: TGTGCCAGCAGGGGACGCTACGAGCAGTACTTC. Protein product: CASRGRYEQYF. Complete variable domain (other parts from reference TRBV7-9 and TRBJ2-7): DTGVSQNPRHKITKRGQNVTFRCDPISEHNRLYWYRQTLGQGPEFLTYFQNEAQLEKSRLLSDRFSAERPKGSFSTLEIQRTEQGDSAMYLCASRGRYEQYFGPGTRLTVT.

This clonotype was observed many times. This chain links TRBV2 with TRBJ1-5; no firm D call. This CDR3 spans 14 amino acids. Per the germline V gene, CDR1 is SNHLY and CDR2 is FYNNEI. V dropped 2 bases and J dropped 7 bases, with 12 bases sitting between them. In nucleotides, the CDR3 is TGTGCCAGCAGTGAATTCTTGGGCAGCCAGCCCCAGCATTTT. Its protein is CASSEFLGSQPQHF.

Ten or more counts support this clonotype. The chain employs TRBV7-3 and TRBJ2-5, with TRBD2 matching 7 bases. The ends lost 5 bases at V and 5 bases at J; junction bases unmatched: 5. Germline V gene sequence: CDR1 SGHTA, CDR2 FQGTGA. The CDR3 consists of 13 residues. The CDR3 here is CASSTAGRETQYF. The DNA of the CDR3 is TGTGCCAGCAGCACAGCGGGGCGGGAGACCCAGTACTTC.

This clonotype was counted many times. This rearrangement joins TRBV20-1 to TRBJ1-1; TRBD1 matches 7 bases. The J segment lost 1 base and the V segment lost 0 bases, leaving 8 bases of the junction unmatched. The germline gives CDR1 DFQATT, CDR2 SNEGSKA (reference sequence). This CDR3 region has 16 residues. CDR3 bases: TGCAGTGCTAGAGATCGACTGACAGGGACGAACACTGAAGCTTTCTTT. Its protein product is CSARDRLTGTNTEAFF.

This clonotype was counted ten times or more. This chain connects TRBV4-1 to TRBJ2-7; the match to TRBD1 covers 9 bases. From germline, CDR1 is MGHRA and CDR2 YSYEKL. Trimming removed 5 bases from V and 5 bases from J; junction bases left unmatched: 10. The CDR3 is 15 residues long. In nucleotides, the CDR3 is TGCGCCAGCAGCGCAAATTCGGGACAGGGAGACGAGCAGTACTTC. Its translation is CASSANSGQGDEQYF.

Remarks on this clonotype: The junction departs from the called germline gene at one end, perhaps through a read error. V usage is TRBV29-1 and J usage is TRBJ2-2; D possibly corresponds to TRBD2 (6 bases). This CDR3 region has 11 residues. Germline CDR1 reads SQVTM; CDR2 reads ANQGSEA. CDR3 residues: CSVPWGGELCF. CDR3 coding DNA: TGCAGCGTCCCTTGGGGCGGGGAGCTGTGTTTT.

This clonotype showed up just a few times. DNA for the CDR3: TGTGCCAGCAGTGAACCTCTCGGGGGCAATCAGCCCCAGCATTTT. This encodes CASSEPLGGNQPQHF. This chain joins TRBV6-1 and TRBJ1-5; D not resolved. This CDR3 is 15 amino acids long. Deletions cut 2 bases from V and 2 bases from J, with 10 bases between. Germline V lookup: CDR1 MNHNS, CDR2 SASEGT.

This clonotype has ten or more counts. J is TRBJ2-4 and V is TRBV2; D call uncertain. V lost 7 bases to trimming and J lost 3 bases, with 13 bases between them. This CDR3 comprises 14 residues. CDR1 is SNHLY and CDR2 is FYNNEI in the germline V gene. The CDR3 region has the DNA TGTGCCAGCAAAGCCTTCAAGGGCAAAAACATTCAGTACTTC. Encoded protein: CASKAFKGKNIQYF.

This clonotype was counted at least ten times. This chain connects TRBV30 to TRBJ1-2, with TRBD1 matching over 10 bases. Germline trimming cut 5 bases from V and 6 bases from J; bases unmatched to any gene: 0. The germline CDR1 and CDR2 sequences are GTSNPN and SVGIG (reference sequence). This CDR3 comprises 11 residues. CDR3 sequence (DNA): TGTGCCTGGGGGACAGGGGATGGCTACACCTTC. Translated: CAWGTGDGYTF.

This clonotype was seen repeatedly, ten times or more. This CDR3 is CAWSAAGLDTEAFF. The CDR3 DNA reads TGTGCCTGGAGTGCCGCGGGGTTGGACACTGAAGCTTTCTTT. The rearrangement joins TRBV30 to TRBJ1-1; D is unclear. Germline-derived CDR1 and CDR2 are GTSNPN and SVGIG (reference sequence). The CDR3 is 14 residues long. V lost 1 base to trimming and J lost 3 bases, with 12 bases between them.

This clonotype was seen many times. Here the CDR3 reads CASSTGGSGGNTIYF. The CDR3 bases are TGTGCCAGCAGTACAGGGGGCTCAGGCGGAAACACCATATATTTT. The V and J genes are TRBV6-5 and TRBJ1-3, with 9 bases lining up with TRBD1. The CDR3 runs 15 residues. Trimming at V came to 5 bases and at J to 4 bases, leaving 6 bases not matched to a gene. In germline, CDR1 is MNHEY, CDR2 SVGAGI.

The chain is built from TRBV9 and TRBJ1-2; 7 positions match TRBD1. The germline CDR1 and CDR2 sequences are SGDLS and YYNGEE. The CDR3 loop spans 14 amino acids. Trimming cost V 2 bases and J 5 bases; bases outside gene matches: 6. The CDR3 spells CASSVRTGLYGYTF. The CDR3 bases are TGTGCCAGCAGCGTCCGGACAGGCCTTTATGGCTACACCTTC.

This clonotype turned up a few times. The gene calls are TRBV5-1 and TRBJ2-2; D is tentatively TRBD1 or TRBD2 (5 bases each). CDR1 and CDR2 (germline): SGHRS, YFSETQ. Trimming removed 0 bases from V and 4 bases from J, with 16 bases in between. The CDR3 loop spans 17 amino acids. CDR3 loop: CASSLVISGTGTGELFF. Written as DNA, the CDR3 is TGCGCCAGCAGCTTGGTGATTTCGGGGACGGGCACCGGGGAGCTGTTTTTT.

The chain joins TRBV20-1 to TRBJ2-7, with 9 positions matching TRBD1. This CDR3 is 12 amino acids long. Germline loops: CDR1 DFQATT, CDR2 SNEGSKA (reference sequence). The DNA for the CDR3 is TGCAGCGTCACCGGGACAGGGATCCCGCAGTACTTC. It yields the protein CSVTGTGIPQYF.

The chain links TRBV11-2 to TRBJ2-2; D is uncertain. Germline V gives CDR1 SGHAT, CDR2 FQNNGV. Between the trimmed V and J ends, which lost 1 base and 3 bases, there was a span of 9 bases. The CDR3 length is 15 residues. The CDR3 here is CASSLVGPYTGELFF. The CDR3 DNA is TGTGCCAGCAGCTTAGTGGGTCCTTACACCGGGGAGCTGTTTTTT. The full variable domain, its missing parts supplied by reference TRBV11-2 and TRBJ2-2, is EAGVAQSPRYKIIEKRQSVAFWCNPISGHATLYWYQQILGQGPKLLIQFQNNGVVDDSQLPKDRFSAERLKGVDSTLKIQPAKLEDSAVYLCASSLVGPYTGELFFGEGSRLTVL.

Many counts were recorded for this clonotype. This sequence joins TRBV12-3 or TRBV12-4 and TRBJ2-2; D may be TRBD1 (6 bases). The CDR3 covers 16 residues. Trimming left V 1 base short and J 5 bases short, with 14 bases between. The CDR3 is CASSLVRGLRTGELFF. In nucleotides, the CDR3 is TGTGCCAGCAGTTTAGTAAGGGGGTTAAGGACCGGGGAGCTGTTTTTT.

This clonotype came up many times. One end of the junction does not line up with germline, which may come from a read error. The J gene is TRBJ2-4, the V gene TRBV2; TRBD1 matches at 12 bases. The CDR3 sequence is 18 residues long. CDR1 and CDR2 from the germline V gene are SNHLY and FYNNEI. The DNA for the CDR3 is TGTGCCAGCAGGGACGGGACAGGGGGCGGAGTGACCAAAAACATTAAGTACTTC. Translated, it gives CASRDGTGGGVTKNIKYF.

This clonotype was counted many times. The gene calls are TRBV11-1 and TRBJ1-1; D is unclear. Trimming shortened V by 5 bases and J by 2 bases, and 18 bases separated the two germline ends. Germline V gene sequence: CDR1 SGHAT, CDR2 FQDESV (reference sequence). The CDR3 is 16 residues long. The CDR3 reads CASSPRGKGSNTEAFF. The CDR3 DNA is TGTGCCAGCAGCCCAAGAGGCAAGGGATCCAACACTGAAGCTTTCTTT.

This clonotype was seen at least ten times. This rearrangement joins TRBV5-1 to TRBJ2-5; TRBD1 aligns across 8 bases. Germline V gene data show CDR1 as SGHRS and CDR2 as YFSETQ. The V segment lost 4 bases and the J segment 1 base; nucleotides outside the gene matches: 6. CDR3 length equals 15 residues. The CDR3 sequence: CASSLRTGIQETQYF. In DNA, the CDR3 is TGCGCCAGCAGCCTCAGGACAGGGATCCAAGAGACCCAGTACTTC.

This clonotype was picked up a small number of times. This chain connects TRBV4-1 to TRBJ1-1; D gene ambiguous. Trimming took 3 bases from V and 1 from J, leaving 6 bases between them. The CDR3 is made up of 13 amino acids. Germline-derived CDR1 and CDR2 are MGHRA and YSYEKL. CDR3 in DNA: TGCGCCAGCAGCCATGATGAGAACACTGAAGCTTTCTTT. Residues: CASSHDENTEAFF.

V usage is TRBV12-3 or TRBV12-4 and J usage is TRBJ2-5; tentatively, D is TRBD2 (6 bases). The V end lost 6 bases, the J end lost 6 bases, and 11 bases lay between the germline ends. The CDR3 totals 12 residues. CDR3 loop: CASSGTLKTQYF. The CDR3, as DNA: TGTGCCAGCAGCGGGACTTTGAAGACCCAGTACTTC.

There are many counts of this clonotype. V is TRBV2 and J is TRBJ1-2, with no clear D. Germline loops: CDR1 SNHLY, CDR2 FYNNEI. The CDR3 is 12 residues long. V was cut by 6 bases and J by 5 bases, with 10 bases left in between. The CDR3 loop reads CASSPHPYGYTF. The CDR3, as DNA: TGTGCCAGCAGCCCTCACCCGTATGGCTACACCTTC.

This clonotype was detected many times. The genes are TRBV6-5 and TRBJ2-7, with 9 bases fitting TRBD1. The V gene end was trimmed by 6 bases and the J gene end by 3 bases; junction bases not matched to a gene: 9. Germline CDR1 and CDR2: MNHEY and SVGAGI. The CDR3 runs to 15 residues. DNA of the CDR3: TGTGCCAGCAGATTATACAGGGGGCTGGGCTACGAGCAGTACTTC. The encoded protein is CASRLYRGLGYEQYF.

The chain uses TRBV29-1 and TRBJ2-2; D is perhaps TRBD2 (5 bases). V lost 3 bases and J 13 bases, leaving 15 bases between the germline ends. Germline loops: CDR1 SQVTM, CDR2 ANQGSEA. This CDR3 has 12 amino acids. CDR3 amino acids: CSVEAGLAGLFF. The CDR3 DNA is TGCAGCGTTGAGGCCGGGCTTGCGGGGCTGTTTTTT.

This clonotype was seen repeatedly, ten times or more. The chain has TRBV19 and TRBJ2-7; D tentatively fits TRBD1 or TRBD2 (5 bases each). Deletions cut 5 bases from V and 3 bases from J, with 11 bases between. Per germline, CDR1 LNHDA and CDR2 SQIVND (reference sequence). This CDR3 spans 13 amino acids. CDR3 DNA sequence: TGTGCCAGTAGTCGGGGCAACTTCTACGAGCAGTACTTC. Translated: CASSRGNFYEQYF.

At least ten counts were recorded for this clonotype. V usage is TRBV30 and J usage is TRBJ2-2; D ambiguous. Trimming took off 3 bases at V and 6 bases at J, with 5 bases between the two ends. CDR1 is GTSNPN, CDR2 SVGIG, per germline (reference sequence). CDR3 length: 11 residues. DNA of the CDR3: TGTGCCTGGAGGCCGTCCGGGGAGCTGTTTTTT. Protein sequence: CAWRPSGELFF.